This T cell receptor beta chain was observed in a study of T cells in women clearing cervical HPV infection. Overall study: Controls gave blood once infection was undetectable; cases at lesion identification.

The length of the CDR3 is 14 residues. Germline V lookup: CDR1 MNHEY, CDR2 SVGEGT. The ends were cut back, 2 bases at V and 6 bases at J, with 11 bases in the middle. This table comes from immunoSEQ multiplex PCR, and its TCRdb copy is limited to in-frame clones, with some not included. The listing contains around 20,000 clones. On this clone itself: The read is 3 residues too short to cover the CDR3 end, so that end is filled in from the germline J gene.

The sequenced sample consisted of blood buffy coat. This chain connects TRBV6-2 or TRBV6-3 to TRBJ2-1, with D possibly being TRBD1 (6 bases). This receptor was identified in a woman aged 18 to 75 with a cervical HPV16 infection that either progressed to CIN3+ or cleared (not recorded which). CDR3 protein: CASSYHRVGNEQFF. CDR3 DNA (partial): TGTGCCAGCAGTTACCACAGGGTAGGCAATGAG.